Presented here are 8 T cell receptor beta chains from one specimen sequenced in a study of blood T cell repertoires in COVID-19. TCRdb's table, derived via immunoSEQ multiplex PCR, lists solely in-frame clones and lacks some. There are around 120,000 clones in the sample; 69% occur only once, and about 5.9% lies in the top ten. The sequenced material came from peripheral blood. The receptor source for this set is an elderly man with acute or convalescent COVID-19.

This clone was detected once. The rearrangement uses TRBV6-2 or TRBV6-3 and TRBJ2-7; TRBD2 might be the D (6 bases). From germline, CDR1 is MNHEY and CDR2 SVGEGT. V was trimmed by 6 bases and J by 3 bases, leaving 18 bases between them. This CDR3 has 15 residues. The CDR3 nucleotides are TGTGCCAGCAGCCACTTCGGGGGAGAATACTACGAGCAGTACTTC. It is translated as CASSHFGGEYYEQYF.

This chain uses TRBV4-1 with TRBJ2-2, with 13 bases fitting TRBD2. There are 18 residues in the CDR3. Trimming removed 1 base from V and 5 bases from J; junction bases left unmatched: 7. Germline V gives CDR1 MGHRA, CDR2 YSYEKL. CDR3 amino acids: CASSQGGLAGIGTGELFF. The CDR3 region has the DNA TGCGCCAGCAGCCAAGGGGGACTAGCGGGAATCGGGACCGGGGAGCTGTTTTTT.

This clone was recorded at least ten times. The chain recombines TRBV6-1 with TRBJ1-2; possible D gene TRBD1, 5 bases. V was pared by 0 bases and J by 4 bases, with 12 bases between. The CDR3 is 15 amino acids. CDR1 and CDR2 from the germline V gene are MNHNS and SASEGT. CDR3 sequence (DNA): TGTGCCAGCAGTGAAGCGGACACTTTAGCCTATGGCTACACCTTC. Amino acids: CASSEADTLAYGYTF.

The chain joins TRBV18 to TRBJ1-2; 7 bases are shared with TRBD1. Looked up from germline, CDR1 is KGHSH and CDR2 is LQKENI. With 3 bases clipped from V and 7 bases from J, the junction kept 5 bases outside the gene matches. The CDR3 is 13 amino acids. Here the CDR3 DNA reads TGTGCCAGCTCACCGAGGGGGCTAGGTGGCTACACCTTC. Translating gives CASSPRGLGGYTF.

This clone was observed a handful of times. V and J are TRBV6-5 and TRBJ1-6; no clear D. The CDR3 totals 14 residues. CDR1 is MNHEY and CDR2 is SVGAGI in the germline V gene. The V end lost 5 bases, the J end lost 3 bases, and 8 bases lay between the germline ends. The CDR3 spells CASSPGIYNSPLHF. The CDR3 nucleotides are TGTGCCAGCAGTCCGGGGATCTATAATTCACCCCTCCACTTT.

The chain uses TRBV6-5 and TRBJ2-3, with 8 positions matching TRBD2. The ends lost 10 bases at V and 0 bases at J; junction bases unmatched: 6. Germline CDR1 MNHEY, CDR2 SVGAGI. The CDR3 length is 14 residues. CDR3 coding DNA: TGTGCCACCAAACTAGCGGCTAGCACAGATACGCAGTATTTT. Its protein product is CATKLAASTDTQYF.

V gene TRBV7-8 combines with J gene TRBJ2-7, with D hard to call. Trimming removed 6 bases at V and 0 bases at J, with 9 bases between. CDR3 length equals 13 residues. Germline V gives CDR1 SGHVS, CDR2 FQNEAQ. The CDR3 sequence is CASRAHSSYEQYF. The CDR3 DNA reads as TGTGCCAGCAGGGCCCACAGCTCCTACGAGCAGTACTTC.

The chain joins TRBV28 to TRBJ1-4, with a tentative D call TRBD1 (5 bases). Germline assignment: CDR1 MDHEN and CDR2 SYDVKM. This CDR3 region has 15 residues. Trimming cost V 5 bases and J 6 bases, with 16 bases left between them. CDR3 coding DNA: TGTGCCAGCAGTACCACAGGCCGGGAGTATGAAAAACTGTTTTTT. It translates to CASSTTGREYEKLFF.